The 10 T cell receptor beta chains given below trace back to one sample, sequenced in a study of T-cell memory formation after mild COVID-19 (dated by TCRdb to the early 2020s). The library was generated by 5' RACE. Sequencing instrument: Illumina NovaSeq 6000. The public reads were reprocessed in TCRdb via fastp at Q25 and MiXCR, keeping in-frame beta chains. Here each entry gathers all rows of one CDR3 protein and keeps the most common genes and DNA. Within this sample are roughly 620,000 distinct CDR3 sequences, with roughly 18% of them counted one time only. The ten largest account for around 11% of the sample. The specimen was PBMCs or a T cell subset sorted from them (not recorded which). The receptors shown here come from an adult woman who had mild COVID-19 (a few samples of this study predate the infection). The sample titles of this study are shuffled in the database, so cell type and time point are left out; the donor was told from shared clones.

The chain employs TRBV12-3 or TRBV12-4 and TRBJ2-3, with 8 bases lining up with TRBD1. V was pared by 1 base and J by 8 bases, with 11 bases of the junction left unmatched. There are 16 residues in the CDR3. The CDR3 coding sequence is TGTGCCAGCAGTTTAGAGGCAGGGGGCGTAAAGGGTACGCAGTATTTT. Its translation: CASSLEAGGVKGTQYF.

The gene calls are TRBV11-3 and TRBJ2-1; D not certain. The V and J ends lost 3 bases and 9 bases respectively, with 12 bases between them. CDR1 SGHNT and CDR2 YENEEA come from the germline V gene. The CDR3 loop spans 13 amino acids. The CDR3 here is CASSFLSAPEQFF. The DNA for the CDR3 is TGTGCCAGCAGCTTCCTCTCGGCCCCTGAGCAGTTCTTC.

The V and J genes are TRBV5-1 and TRBJ2-7; TRBD2 matches 10 bases. Germline lookup yields CDR1 SGHRS and CDR2 YFSETQ. The V and J ends lost 0 bases and 5 bases, in that order; junction bases with no gene match: 5. The CDR3 length is 15 residues. CDR3 residues: CASSLAAGGHHEQYF. In DNA, the CDR3 is TGCGCCAGCAGCTTGGCAGCGGGGGGGCACCACGAGCAGTACTTC.

This clonotype has a handful of counts. The chain carries TRBV11-2 and TRBJ2-2; the D is unclear. Germline CDR1 is SGHAT and CDR2 is FQNNGV. The CDR3 length is 12 residues. Trimming pared 6 bases from V and 9 bases from J, leaving 11 bases between. The CDR3 region is CASRRSGWELFF. The CDR3 region has the DNA TGTGCCAGCAGACGATCAGGCTGGGAGCTGTTTTTT. Combining the CDR3 with reference TRBV11-2 and TRBJ2-2 gives the whole variable domain EAGVAQSPRYKIIEKRQSVAFWCNPISGHATLYWYQQILGQGPKLLIQFQNNGVVDDSQLPKDRFSAERLKGVDSTLKIQPAKLEDSAVYLCASRRSGWELFFGEGSRLTVL.

This clonotype was counted between two and nine times. CDR3 in amino acids: CAISQPGQGTDTQYF. The CDR3, as DNA: TGTGCCATCAGTCAGCCGGGACAGGGCACAGATACGCAGTATTTT. This chain joins TRBV10-3 and TRBJ2-3; 8 positions match TRBD1. CDR1 and CDR2 from the germline V gene are ENHRY and SYGVKD. J gave up 1 base and V 5 bases, and 5 bases lay outside the gene matches. There are 15 residues in the CDR3.

In DNA form, the CDR3 reads TGTGCCAGCGCCCTTCCTTCAGGGACAGGGATGCACGCTTTCTATGGCTACACCTTC. Its translation is CASALPSGTGMHAFYGYTF. The V and J genes are TRBV21-1 and TRBJ1-2; the table names TRBD1, a call not compared with the DNA. TRBV21-1 is classified as a pseudogene. The CDR3 loop spans 19 amino acids.

The J gene is TRBJ2-7, the V gene TRBV7-9; 7 nucleotides line up with TRBD2. This CDR3 is 12 amino acids long. Germline V lookup: CDR1 SEHNR, CDR2 FQNEAQ (reference sequence). V gave up 5 bases and J gave up 6 bases; unmatched junction bases: 4. In DNA, the CDR3 is TGTGCCAGCAGCCGCGGGAGAACCGAGCAGTACTTC. Translation: CASSRGRTEQYF.

The rearrangement links TRBV5-4 to TRBJ2-1; the match to TRBD2 covers 13 bases. The CDR3 is 17 residues long. Germline V gene sequence: CDR1 SGHNT, CDR2 YYREEE (reference sequence). V trimming: 4 bases; J trimming: 5 bases; junction bases outside the gene matches: 9. CDR3 sequence reads: CASSPNRGTSGDNEQFF. CDR3 coding DNA: TGTGCCAGCAGCCCCAACCGAGGGACTAGCGGGGACAATGAGCAGTTCTTC. The whole variable domain, remainder taken from reference TRBV5-4 and TRBJ2-1, is ETGVTQSPTHLIKTRGQQVTLRCSSQSGHNTVSWYQQALGQGPQFIFQYYREEENGRGNFPPRFSGLQFPNYSSELNVNALELDDSALYLCASSPNRGTSGDNEQFFGPGTRLTVL.

This clonotype was seen at least ten times. The rearrangement joins TRBV6-1 to TRBJ1-2, with 9 positions matching TRBD1. This CDR3 contains 14 residues. Germline V CDR1 and CDR2: MNHNS, SASEGT. Trimming cost V 5 bases and J 8 bases; bases outside gene matches: 9. CDR3 in DNA: TGTGCCAGCAGTTTCGAACAGGGGGCGAGCGGCTACACCTTC. Residues: CASSFEQGASGYTF.

This clonotype was counted only a few times. The chain carries TRBV4-1 and TRBJ2-5; TRBD1 aligns across 10 bases. CDR1 and CDR2 from the germline V gene are MGHRA and YSYEKL. Losses at the gene ends were 8 bases for V and 3 bases for J; bases not matched to a gene: 6. This CDR3 comprises 14 residues. Written as DNA, the CDR3 is TGCGCCAGCCCGGGACAGGGGCAAAAAGAGACCCAGTACTTC. This sequence encodes CASPGQGQKETQYF.